This TCR beta chain stems from a study of blood T cell repertoires in COVID-19. The table came from immunoSEQ multiplex PCR; TCRdb's copy has only in-frame clones and leaves some out. The table lists a few hundred thousand clones, just over 85% of them singletons. This clone was detected only a few times. The CDR3 covers 12 residues. This chain joins TRBV21-1 and TRBJ2-7; TRBD2 is taken as the D call from the table, unchecked against the DNA. TRBV21-1 is a known pseudogene. The sample consisted of PBMCs or T cells enriched from blood (not recorded which). The clonotype originates from a woman under 30 who had recovered from COVID-19. In nucleotides, the CDR3 is TGTGCCAGCAGCAAAACTAGCTACGAGCAGTACTTC. Its protein product is CASSKTSYEQYF.